This T cell receptor (beta chain) was captured by sequencing in a study of beta chain features in type 1 diabetes. At the level of the study: Healthy donors and patients showed comparable age, gender and cell yields.

Sequencing targeted expressed TCRB transcripts, as all isolated RNA had been reverse transcribed. Here immunoSEQ multiplex PCR was the method, and the copy in TCRdb shows in-frame clones only, minus some. Of around 310,000 clones in the sample, 11% were seen once. As for this clone: Its target is not known.

The CDR3 sequence is 15 residues long. The germline gives CDR1 MNHNS, CDR2 SASEGT. J lost 7 bases, V lost 7 bases, and 15 bases had no gene match. Study-wide findings and caveats: Equally in patients and controls, PCR might preferentially amplify shorter templates. Cells expressing TCR highly could be over-represented by cDNA sequencing. In the patient group, naive, central memory and Treg TCRB repertoires seemed more alike than in the healthy donor group.

This TCR was sampled from a woman younger than 45 in good health. The rearrangement links TRBV6-1 to TRBJ1-1, with 7 bases lining up with TRBD1. The sample comprised naive CD4+ T cells from blood. DNA of the CDR3: TGTGCCAGCACCCAGAGGTGGAGGGGGCAAGTTGAAGCTTTCTTT. It specifies CASTQRWRGQVEAFF.